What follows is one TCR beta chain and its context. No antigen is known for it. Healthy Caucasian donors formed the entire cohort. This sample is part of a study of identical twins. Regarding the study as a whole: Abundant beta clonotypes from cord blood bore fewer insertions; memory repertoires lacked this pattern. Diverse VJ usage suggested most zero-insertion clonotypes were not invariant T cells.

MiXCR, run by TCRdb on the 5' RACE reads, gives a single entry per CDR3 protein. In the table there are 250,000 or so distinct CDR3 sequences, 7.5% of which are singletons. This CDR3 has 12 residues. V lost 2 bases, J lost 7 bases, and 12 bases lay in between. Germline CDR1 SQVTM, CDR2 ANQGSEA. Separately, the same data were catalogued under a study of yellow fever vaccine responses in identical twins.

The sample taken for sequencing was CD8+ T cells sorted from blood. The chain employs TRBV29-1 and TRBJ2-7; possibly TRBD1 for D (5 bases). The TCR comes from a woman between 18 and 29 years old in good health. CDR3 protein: CSVERQGWEQYV. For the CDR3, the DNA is TGCAGCGTTGAACGGCAGGGATGGGAGCAGTACGTC.